The following is a T cell receptor beta chain sequence with its context. In the original workflow: Amplification with reference gene primers provided the estimates of nucleated cell counts. Produced via immunoSEQ multiplex PCR; TCRdb's table is partial and in-frame only. The V and J calls and clone size come from that table; D and trimming were worked out from the DNA. The sample has 110,000 or so clones, about three quarters seen once. This specimen belongs to a study of blood T cell repertoires in COVID-19. Study-level information: Collection of acute and convalescent COVID-19 samples took place in the United States, Italy and Spain.

CDR3 size: 14 residues. Germline CDR1 is MNHEY and CDR2 is SVGAGI. The trim removed 3 bases at V and 0 bases at J, leaving 1 base unmatched. The sequencing sample was made of peripheral blood. The clonotype was recovered from a man aged 70 or older with acute or convalescent COVID-19. The genes are TRBV6-5 and TRBJ2-7, with 8 nucleotides matching TRBD2. CDR3 protein: CASSYTSGSYEQYF. As DNA, the CDR3 is TGTGCCAGCAGTTATACTAGCGGCTCCTACGAGCAGTACTTC.